Listed below are T cell receptor beta chains from one sample, sequenced in a study of beta chain features in type 1 diabetes. TCRdb's table, derived via immunoSEQ multiplex PCR, lists solely in-frame clones and lacks some. The sample holds 300,000 to 350,000 clones, approximately 9.7% seen once. Sequencing used central memory CD4+ T cells from blood. The receptors come from a man aged 25 to 40 with type 1 diabetes. The CDR3 runs from the conserved cysteine through the conserved F or W.

v_call	j_call	cdr3_aa
TRBV5-1	TRBJ2-7	CASSPSGEGYEQYF
TRBV9	TRBJ2-2	CASTTNTGELFF
TRBV5-1	TRBJ1-2	CASSLSQNYGYTF
TRBV7-9	TRBJ2-7	CASRLRLADLGEQYF
TRBV19	TRBJ2-5	CASSASSGVKFQETQYF
TRBV5-6	TRBJ2-7	CASSLAGVKYEQYF
TRBV29-1	TRBJ1-3	CSVDLHETHTIYF
TRBV13	TRBJ1-2	CASSLSRTGGGYGYTF
TRBV5-4	TRBJ1-4	CASSGTGGDEKLFF
TRBV6-1	TRBJ2-7	CASSEAALAYEQYF
TRBV7-2	TRBJ2-2	CAGHRDRGYPTGELFF
TRBV9	TRBJ2-1	CASSVISGGEQFF
TRBV7-6	TRBJ2-1	CASSLLNQGSEQFF
TRBV7-2	TRBJ2-7	CASSLVIGGASGEQYF
TRBV30	TRBJ1-2	CAWRGQGLVGYTF
TRBV7-2	TRBJ2-3	CASSLWTRRDTQYF
TRBV19	TRBJ1-5	CASSRQGNQPQHF
TRBV4-3	TRBJ1-4	CASSQDEGTNEKLFF
TRBV7-2	TRBJ1-5	CASSPRVGAHQPQHF
TRBV18	TRBJ1-2	CASSQTGSDGYTF
TRBV7-9	TRBJ2-7	CASSSGTGNEQYF
TRBV10-3	TRBJ2-3	CAISVGGSTDTQYF
TRBV5-6	TRBJ1-5	CASSAGQGSNQPQHF
TRBV7-2	TRBJ2-7	CASTTGDRVHEQYF
TRBV2	TRBJ1-5	CASSESGPQHF
TRBV4-3	TRBJ1-6	CASSQWTGNSPLHF
TRBV10-3	TRBJ2-5	CAISESWAAQETQYF
TRBV4-3	TRBJ2-3	CASSRTGTDTQYF
TRBV10-2	TRBJ1-2	CASSESSSNYGYTF
TRBV29-1	TRBJ2-1	CSFGTQGEQFF
TRBV28	TRBJ2-6	CASSFSGAASPSGANVLTF
TRBV6-6	TRBJ2-1	CASSLRDEQFF
TRBV30	TRBJ1-1	CAWRGQALTEAFF
TRBV29-1	TRBJ2-3	CSVEELGAGSTDTQYF
TRBV5-6	TRBJ1-3	CASSPDLSGNTIYF
TRBV30	TRBJ2-4	CAWSTGHAKNIQYF
TRBV5-1	TRBJ1-4	CASSVGGGKLFF
TRBV15	TRBJ1-1	CATSRDLQGRDGAFF
TRBV7-2	TRBJ2-5	CASSRDQETQYF
TRBV19	TRBJ2-4	CASTLSQWENIQYF
TRBV7-2	TRBJ1-1	CASSLRHYNTEAFF
TRBV7-2	TRBJ2-2	CASRRLAGETGELFF
TRBV9	TRBJ2-3	CASSPRLAGGQDTQYF
TRBV7-2	TRBJ1-6	CASRVDSPPLHF
TRBV7-2	TRBJ1-2	CASSPLNRGLDYGYTF
TRBV4-3	TRBJ1-5	CASSQDGGRNQPQHF
TRBV7-9	TRBJ2-3	CASTDSGVRGADTQYF
TRBV7-2	TRBJ1-4	CASRPPSSEKLFF